The T cell receptor beta chain under discussion was sequenced for a study of T cells in Graves' hyperthyroidism and ophthalmopathy. Study-level results: Most thyroid clonotypes expanded above 0.001 were also detected in blood.

This clonotype appeared many times. Its antigen is currently unknown. Participants, patients aged 18 to 65, had newly diagnosed hyperthyroidism with a duration under 2 months. Out of over 7.5 ml of fresh peripheral blood came the PBMCs. The CDR3 covers 14 residues. Trimming took off 1 base at V and 10 bases at J, with 14 bases between the two ends. Germline CDR1 DFQATT, CDR2 SNEGSKA (reference sequence). Amplification yielded TCR beta CDR3 regions, with RNA transcripts as the source. Researchers ran a first-round RT-PCR on the TCR CDR3 using the HTBI primer set. In TCRdb, the multiplex PCR reads were re-called with MiXCR into one record per CDR3 protein. The data hold 350,000 or so distinct CDR3 sequences, with roughly 23% observed a single time.

The clonotype comes from a woman aged 45-65 years with Graves' hyperthyroidism. V and J are TRBV20-1 and TRBJ1-6, with a possible D match to TRBD1 (6 bases). The sample was blood. The CDR3 spells CSARVGQGNSPLHF. CDR3 in DNA: TGCAGTGCTAGAGTCGGCCAGGGGAACTCACCCCTCCACTTT.